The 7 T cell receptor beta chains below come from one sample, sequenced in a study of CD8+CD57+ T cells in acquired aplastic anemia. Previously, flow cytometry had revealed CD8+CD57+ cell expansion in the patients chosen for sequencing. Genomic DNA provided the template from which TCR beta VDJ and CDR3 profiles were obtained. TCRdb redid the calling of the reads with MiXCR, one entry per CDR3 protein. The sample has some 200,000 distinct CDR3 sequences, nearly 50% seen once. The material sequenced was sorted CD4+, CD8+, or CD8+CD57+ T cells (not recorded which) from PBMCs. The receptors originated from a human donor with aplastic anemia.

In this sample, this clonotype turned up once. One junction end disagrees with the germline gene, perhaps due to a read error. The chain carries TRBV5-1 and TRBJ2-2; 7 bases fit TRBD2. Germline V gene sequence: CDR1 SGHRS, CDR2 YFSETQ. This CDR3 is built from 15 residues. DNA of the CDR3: TGCGCCAGCAGCCGCCTGGGAGGGCGGGCCGGGGAGCTGCTTTTT. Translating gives CASSRLGGRAGELLF. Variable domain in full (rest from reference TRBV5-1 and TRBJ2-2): KAGVTQTPRYLIKTRGQQVTLSCSPISGHRSVSWYQQTPGQGLQFLFEYFSETQRNKGNFPGRFSGRQFSNSRSEMNVSTLELGDSALYLCASSRLGGRAGELLFGEGSRLTVL.

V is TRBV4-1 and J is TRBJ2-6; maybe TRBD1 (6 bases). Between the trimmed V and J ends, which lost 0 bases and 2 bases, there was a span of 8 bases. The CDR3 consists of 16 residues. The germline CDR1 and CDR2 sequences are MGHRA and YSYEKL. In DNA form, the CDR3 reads TGCGCCAGCAGCCAAGATGGGGGCCCTGGGGCCAACGTCCTGACTTTC. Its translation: CASSQDGGPGANVLTF.

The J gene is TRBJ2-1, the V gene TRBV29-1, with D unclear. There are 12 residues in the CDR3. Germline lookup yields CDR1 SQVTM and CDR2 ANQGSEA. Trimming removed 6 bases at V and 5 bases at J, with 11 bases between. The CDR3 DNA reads TGCAGCGTGACCCCTTTTAACAATGAGCAGTTCTTC. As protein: CSVTPFNNEQFF.

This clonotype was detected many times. Here the CDR3 DNA reads TGTGCCAGCTCGAACCAGGGACAGGGGACCTACGAGCAGTACTTC. It translates to CASSNQGQGTYEQYF. The V call is TRBV2, the J call TRBJ2-7, with TRBD1 matching over 10 bases. Trimming removed 8 bases from V and 2 bases from J; junction bases left unmatched: 9. The CDR3 spans 15 residues. Germline lookup yields CDR1 SNHLY and CDR2 FYNNEI. Using reference TRBV2 and TRBJ2-7 for the parts outside the CDR3, the full variable domain is EPEVTQTPSHQVTQMGQEVILRCVPISNHLYFYWYRQILGQKVEFLVSFYNNEISEKSEIFDDQFSVERPDGSNFTLKIRSTKLEDSAMYFCASSNQGQGTYEQYFGPGTRLTVT.

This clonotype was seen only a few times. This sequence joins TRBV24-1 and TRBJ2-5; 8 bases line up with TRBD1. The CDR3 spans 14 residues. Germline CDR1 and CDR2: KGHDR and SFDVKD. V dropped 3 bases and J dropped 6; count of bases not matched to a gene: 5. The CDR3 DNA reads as TGTGCCACCAGTGATCCGGACAGGGATCAGACCCAGTACTTC. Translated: CATSDPDRDQTQYF.

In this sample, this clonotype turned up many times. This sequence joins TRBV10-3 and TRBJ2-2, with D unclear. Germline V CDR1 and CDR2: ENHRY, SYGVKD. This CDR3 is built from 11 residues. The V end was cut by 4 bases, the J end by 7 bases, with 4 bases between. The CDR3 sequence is CAISGDGELFF. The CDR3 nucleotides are TGTGCCATCAGTGGAGACGGGGAGCTGTTTTTT.

The CDR3 DNA follows: TGTGCCAGCAGCGTGACAGGGGGAAGAGAAACGCAGTATTTT. It codes for CASSVTGGRETQYF. The rearrangement uses TRBV2 and TRBJ2-3; 9 nucleotides agree with TRBD1. This CDR3 is 14 amino acids long. V lost 6 bases and J lost 9; bases outside the gene matches: 10. CDR1 and CDR2 (germline): SNHLY, FYNNEI. Based on the CDR3 plus reference TRBV2 and TRBJ2-3, the full variable domain is EPEVTQTPSHQVTQMGQEVILRCVPISNHLYFYWYRQILGQKVEFLVSFYNNEISEKSEIFDDQFSVERPDGSNFTLKIRSTKLEDSAMYFCASSVTGGRETQYFGPGTRLTVL.